This T cell receptor (beta chain) came from a study of cytomegalovirus exposure and HLA in healthy donors. Study conclusions and caveats: When analyzed later, the rates of TCR association showed variation by HLA locus, with DRB1 the most and HLA-C the fewest. Reports credit the classifier with highly specific, highly sensitive diagnosis of cytomegalovirus status.

Turning to this clone: Its target is not known.

Trimming pared 2 bases from V and 0 bases from J, leaving 16 bases between. Germline CDR1 is MDHEN and CDR2 is SYDVKM. This CDR3 contains 17 residues. The PCR employed 60 Vbeta primers together with 13 Jbeta primers. Profiled with immunoSEQ multiplex PCR; TCRdb holds only in-frame clones, not every one. The sample holds about 98,000 clones, roughly 60% seen once. Sequencing used PBMCs. V usage is TRBV28 and J usage is TRBJ1-2; maybe TRBD1 (5 bases). The TCR was taken from a human donor in good health. CDR3 region: CASSLGGATLANYGYTF. For the CDR3, the DNA is TGTGCCAGCAGTTTAGGAGGGGCCACCCTAGCTAACTATGGCTACACCTTC.